These 8 T cell receptor beta chains share one sample of origin, sequenced in a study of T cell changes during pregnancy in multiple sclerosis. Produced via immunoSEQ multiplex PCR; TCRdb's table is partial and in-frame only. This table holds fewer than 140,000 clones, 92% found once. The sequencing here drew on peripheral blood, taken after pregnancy. Receptors were obtained from a female donor with multiple sclerosis, enrolled in a pregnancy study.

Concerning this clone: A junction end diverges from the germline sequence, so it may reflect a read error. The rearrangement uses TRBV9 and TRBJ2-3; D possibly corresponds to TRBD2 (6 bases). The CDR3 has 14 amino acids. Looked up from germline, CDR1 is SGDLS and CDR2 is YYNGEE. The CDR3 nucleotides read TGTGCCAGCAGCGCGGCGGGAACAACAGGTACGCAGTATTTT. Translated, it gives CASSAAGTTGTQYF.

V gene TRBV28 combines with J gene TRBJ1-2, with D possibly TRBD1 on 5 matching bases. Germline V gene data show CDR1 as MDHEN and CDR2 as SYDVKM. This CDR3 contains 12 residues. Deletions cut 2 bases from V and 7 bases from J, with 8 bases between. The CDR3: CASSLIGVGYTF. The CDR3 bases are TGTGCCAGCAGTTTAATAGGGGTTGGCTACACCTTC.

The chain carries TRBV28 and TRBJ1-2; D remains unclear. The length of the CDR3 is 12 residues. Germline CDR1 MDHEN, CDR2 SYDVKM. The V and J ends lost 3 bases and 5 bases respectively, with 7 bases between them. Here the CDR3 DNA reads TGTGCCAGCAGTTTGGGAGGGTATGGCTACACCTTC. Translated: CASSLGGYGYTF.

This sequence joins TRBV7-2 and TRBJ2-2; 8 bases map to TRBD2. V dropped 1 base and J dropped 7; count of bases not matched to a gene: 5. Looked up from germline, CDR1 is SGHTA and CDR2 is FQGNSA. There are 15 residues in the CDR3. The DNA of the CDR3 is TGTGCCAGCAGCTTAGACGGGGGGGCCGGCGGGGAGCTGTTTTTT. Translated, it gives CASSLDGGAGGELFF.

The chain couples TRBV19 to TRBJ2-1; possibly TRBD1 for D (5 bases). The V end lost 6 bases, the J end lost 0 bases, and 9 bases lay between the germline ends. This CDR3 spans 14 amino acids. Germline CDR1 is LNHDA and CDR2 is SQIVND (reference sequence). The CDR3 coding sequence is TGTGCCAGTAGGACAGAGAGCTCCTACAATGAGCAGTTCTTC. This gives the protein CASRTESSYNEQFF. Filled out from reference TRBV19 and TRBJ2-1, the complete variable domain reads DGGITQSPKYLFRKEGQNVTLSCEQNLNHDAMYWYRQDPGQGLRLIYYSQIVNDFQKGDIAEGYSVSREKKESFPLTVTSAQKNPTAFYLCASRTESSYNEQFFGPGTRLTVL.

The chain is built from TRBV7-9 and TRBJ2-3; possibly TRBD2 for D (6 bases). Germline assignment: CDR1 SEHNR and CDR2 FQNEAQ (reference sequence). The germline V and J ends were trimmed by 5 bases and 7 bases, with 13 bases remaining between them. CDR3 length equals 13 residues. The CDR3 DNA reads TGTGCCAGCAGCAAACTAGCTACTCATACGCAGTATTTT. Translating it yields CASSKLATHTQYF.

The rearrangement uses TRBV19 and TRBJ2-2; weak D call: TRBD1 (6 bases). The CDR3 totals 15 residues. CDR1 and CDR2 from the germline V gene are LNHDA and SQIVND (reference sequence). V lost 5 bases, J lost 2 bases, and 12 bases lay in between. CDR3 sequence reads: CASSFGTTNTGELFF. CDR3 DNA sequence: TGTGCCAGTAGTTTCGGGACAACAAACACCGGGGAGCTGTTTTTT.

V usage is TRBV6-5 and J usage is TRBJ2-7; the match to TRBD1 covers 10 bases. The CDR3 totals 13 residues. The germline V gene encodes CDR1 MNHEY and CDR2 SVGAGI. The V and J ends lost 9 bases and 2 bases, in that order; junction bases with no gene match: 4. CDR3 residues: CASGQGVPYEQYF. CDR3 in DNA: TGTGCCAGTGGACAGGGGGTCCCCTACGAGCAGTACTTC.